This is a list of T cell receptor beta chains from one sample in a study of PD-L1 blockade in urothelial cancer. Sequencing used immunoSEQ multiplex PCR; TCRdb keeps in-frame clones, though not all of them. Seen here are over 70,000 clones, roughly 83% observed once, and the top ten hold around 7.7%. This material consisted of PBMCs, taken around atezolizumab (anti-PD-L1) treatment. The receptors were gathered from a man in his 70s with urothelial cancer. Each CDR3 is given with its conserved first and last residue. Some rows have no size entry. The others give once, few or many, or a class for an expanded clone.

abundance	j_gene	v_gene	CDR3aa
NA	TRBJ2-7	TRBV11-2	CATATGSHSYEQYF
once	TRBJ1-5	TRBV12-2	CASRPDREGYNHSNQPQHF
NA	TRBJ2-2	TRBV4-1	CASSQERGTNTGELFF
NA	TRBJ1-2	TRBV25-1	CASSSSGGIYGYTF
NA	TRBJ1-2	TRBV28	CASRIPAGTDNYGYTF
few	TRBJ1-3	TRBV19	CASSLPTGGNTIYF
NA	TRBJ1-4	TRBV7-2	CASSSPGQGFEKLFF
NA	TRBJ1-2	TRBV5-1	CASSLAYQDYGYTF
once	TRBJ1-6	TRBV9	CASSASGQANSPLHF
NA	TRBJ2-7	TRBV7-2	CASSRPGTGHYEQYF
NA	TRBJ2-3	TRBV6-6	CASSQRGTGPDTQYF
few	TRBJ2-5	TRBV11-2	CASSPRLTSGRGETQYF
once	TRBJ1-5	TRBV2	CASSDTGSPNQPQHF
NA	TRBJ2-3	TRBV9	CASSVASGGPTDTQYF
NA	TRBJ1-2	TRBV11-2	CASSSPDRYHYTF
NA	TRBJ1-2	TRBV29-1	CSVGGHDGNYGYTF
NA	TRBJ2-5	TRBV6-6	CASSQQGLETQYF
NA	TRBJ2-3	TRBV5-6	CASSRGSGGAEDTQYF
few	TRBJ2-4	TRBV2	CASSTGANIQYF
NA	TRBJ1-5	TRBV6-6	CASSYYGRANQPQHF
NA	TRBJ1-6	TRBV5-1	CASSPGLLAGANSPLHF
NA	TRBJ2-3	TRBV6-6	CASRNGKQSTDTQYF
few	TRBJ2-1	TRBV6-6	CASRPGRGGNEQFF
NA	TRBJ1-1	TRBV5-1	CASSSDRGWDTEAFF
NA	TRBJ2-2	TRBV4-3	CASSQDWTGEVTGELFF
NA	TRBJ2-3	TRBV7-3	CASSTGNTDTQYF
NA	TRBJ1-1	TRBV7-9	CASSSLQGSSAFF
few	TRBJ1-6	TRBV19	CASSPAKSSYNSPLHF
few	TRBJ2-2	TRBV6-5	CASRNRAEGGELFF
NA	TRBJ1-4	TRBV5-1	CASSLGTGNEKLFF
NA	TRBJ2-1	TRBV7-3	CASSLTSTGGSYNEQFF
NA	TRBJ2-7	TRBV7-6	CASSPQGTSGSYEQYF
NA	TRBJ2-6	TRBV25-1	CASSEEASGANVLTF
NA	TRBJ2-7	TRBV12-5	CASGSPGTGASYEQYF
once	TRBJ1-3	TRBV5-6	CASSLASLRGSGNTIYF
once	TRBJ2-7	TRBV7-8	CASSLAAGRGAYEQYF
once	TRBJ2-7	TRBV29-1	CSVERGKPYEQYF
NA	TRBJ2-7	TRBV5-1	CASRFDRGNYEQYF
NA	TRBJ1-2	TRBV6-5	CTSSPLRQVNGYTF
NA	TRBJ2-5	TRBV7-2	CASSRTVLETQYF
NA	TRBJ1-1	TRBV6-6	CASISDRGRAWNRAFF
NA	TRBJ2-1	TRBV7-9	CASSQLRTGNEQFF
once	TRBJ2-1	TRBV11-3	CASSSGSSYNEQFF
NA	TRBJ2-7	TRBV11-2	CASSLQGAYEQYF
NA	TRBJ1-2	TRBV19	CASSISPRGQYYGYTF
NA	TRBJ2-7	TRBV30	CAWGAVSEQYF
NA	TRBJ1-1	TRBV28	CASSFGGVETEAFF
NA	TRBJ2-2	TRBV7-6	CASRGFQNTGELFF
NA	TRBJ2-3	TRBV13	CASSPNTDTQYF
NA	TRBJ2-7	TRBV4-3	CASSQGLTDGEAQYF
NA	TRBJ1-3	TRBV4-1	CASSQGSSGNTIYF
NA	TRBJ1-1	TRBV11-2	CASSFNRAAPNTEAFF
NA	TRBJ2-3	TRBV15	CATSRSRGQGDTDTQYF